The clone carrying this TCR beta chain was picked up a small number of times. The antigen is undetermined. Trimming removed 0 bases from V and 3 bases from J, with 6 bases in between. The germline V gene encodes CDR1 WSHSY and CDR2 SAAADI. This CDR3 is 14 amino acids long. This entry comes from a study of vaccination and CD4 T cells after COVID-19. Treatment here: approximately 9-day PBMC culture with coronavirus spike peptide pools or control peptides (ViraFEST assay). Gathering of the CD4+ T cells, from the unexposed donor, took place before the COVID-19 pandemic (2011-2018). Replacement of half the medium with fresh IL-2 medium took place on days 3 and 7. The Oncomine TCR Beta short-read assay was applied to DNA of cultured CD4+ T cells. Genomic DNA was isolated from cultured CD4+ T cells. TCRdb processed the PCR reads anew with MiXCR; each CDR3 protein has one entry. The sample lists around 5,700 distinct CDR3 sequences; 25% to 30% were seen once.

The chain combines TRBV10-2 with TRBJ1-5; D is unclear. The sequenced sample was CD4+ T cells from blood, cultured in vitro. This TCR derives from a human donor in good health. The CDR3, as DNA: TGCGCCAGCAGTGAGTCTGAACTCAATCAGCCCCAGCATTTT. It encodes CASSESELNQPQHF.